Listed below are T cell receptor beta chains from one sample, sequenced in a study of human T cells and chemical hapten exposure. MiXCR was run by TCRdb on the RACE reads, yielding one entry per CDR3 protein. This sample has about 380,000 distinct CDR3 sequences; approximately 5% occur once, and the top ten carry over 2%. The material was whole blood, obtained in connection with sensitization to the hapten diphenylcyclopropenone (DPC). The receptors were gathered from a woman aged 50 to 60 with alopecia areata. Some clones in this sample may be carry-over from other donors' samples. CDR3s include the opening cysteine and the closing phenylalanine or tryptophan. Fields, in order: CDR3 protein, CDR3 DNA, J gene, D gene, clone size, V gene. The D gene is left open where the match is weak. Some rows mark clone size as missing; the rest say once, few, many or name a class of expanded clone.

CDR3 protein: CASSPGVRTTDTQYF
CDR3 DNA: TGTGCCAGCTCACCAGGGGTCAGAACCACAGATACGCAGTATTTT
J gene: TRBJ2-3
D gene: NA
clone size: NA
V gene: TRBV18

CDR3 protein: CASSLVGVPGPQHF
CDR3 DNA: TGCGCCAGCAGCTTGGTCGGGGTCCCAGGGCCCCAGCATTTT
J gene: TRBJ1-5
D gene: NA
clone size: few
V gene: TRBV5-1

CDR3 protein: CASSGIGRNTEAFF
CDR3 DNA: TGTGCCAGCAGTGGCATTGGTAGGAACACTGAAGCTTTCTTT
J gene: TRBJ1-1
D gene: NA
clone size: many
V gene: TRBV25-1

CDR3 protein: CASSSGQGQSTF
CDR3 DNA: TGTGCCAGCAGTTCAGGACAGGGTCAATCCACCTTC
J gene: TRBJ1-2
D gene: TRBD1
clone size: once
V gene: TRBV6-6

CDR3 protein: CASSQPDGNTEAFF
CDR3 DNA: TGCGCCAGCAGCCAGCCGGACGGGAACACTGAAGCTTTCTTT
J gene: TRBJ1-1
D gene: NA
clone size: few
V gene: TRBV4-1

CDR3 protein: CASTRRLQGTNEKLFF
CDR3 DNA: TGTGCCAGCACCCGGCGACTACAGGGAACTAATGAAAAACTGTTTTTT
J gene: TRBJ1-4
D gene: NA
clone size: many
V gene: TRBV6-1

CDR3 protein: CASSLRTEAQPQHF
CDR3 DNA: TGTGCCAGCAGCTTAAGGACGGAAGCGCAGCCCCAGCATTTT
J gene: TRBJ1-5
D gene: NA
clone size: few
V gene: TRBV7-2

CDR3 protein: CASSLDSNNQPQHF
CDR3 DNA: TGTGCCAGCAGCTTGGACAGCAACAATCAGCCCCAGCATTTT
J gene: TRBJ1-5
D gene: NA
clone size: many
V gene: TRBV5-5

CDR3 protein: CASSSTGGVSTEAFF
CDR3 DNA: TGTGCCAGCAGCTCCACCGGGGGGGTGAGCACTGAAGCTTTCTTT
J gene: TRBJ1-1
D gene: NA
clone size: many
V gene: TRBV7-2

CDR3 protein: CASSLGTGTSAGELFF
CDR3 DNA: TGCGCCAGCAGCTTGGGGACAGGGACATCCGCCGGGGAGCTGTTTTTT
J gene: TRBJ2-2
D gene: TRBD1
clone size: NA
V gene: TRBV5-1

CDR3 protein: CSARGPSSGANVLTF
CDR3 DNA: TGCAGTGCTAGAGGTCCTAGCTCTGGGGCCAACGTCCTGACTTTC
J gene: TRBJ2-6
D gene: NA
clone size: NA
V gene: TRBV20-1

CDR3 protein: CSAPQGGFSGANVLTF
CDR3 DNA: TGCAGTGCCCCACAGGGGGGATTCTCTGGGGCCAACGTCCTGACTTTC
J gene: TRBJ2-6
D gene: TRBD1
clone size: NA
V gene: TRBV20-1

CDR3 protein: CATSRDRGYEQYF
CDR3 DNA: TGTGCCACCAGCAGGGACAGGGGATACGAGCAGTACTTC
J gene: TRBJ2-7
D gene: TRBD1
clone size: NA
V gene: TRBV15

CDR3 protein: CAWSVDFYNEQFF
CDR3 DNA: TGTGCCTGGAGTGTAGACTTCTACAATGAGCAGTTCTTC
J gene: TRBJ2-1
D gene: NA
clone size: few
V gene: TRBV30

CDR3 protein: CASSSTGTGNTEAFF
CDR3 DNA: TGTGCCAGCAGCTCGACCGGGACCGGTAACACTGAAGCTTTCTTT
J gene: TRBJ1-1
D gene: NA
clone size: NA
V gene: TRBV7-8

CDR3 protein: CASSPYVGDTSEQFF
CDR3 DNA: TGTGCCAGCAGCCCTTATGTAGGGGATACTAGTGAGCAGTTCTTC
J gene: TRBJ2-1
D gene: NA
clone size: few
V gene: TRBV7-2

CDR3 protein: CASSLRRQAATNEKLIF
CDR3 DNA: TGTGCCAGCAGTTTACGGCGGCAGGCTGCAACTAATGAAAAACTGATTTTT
J gene: TRBJ1-4
D gene: NA
clone size: NA
V gene: TRBV12-3/TRBV12-4

CDR3 protein: CSVDDLAGTPDTQYF
CDR3 DNA: TGCAGCGTTGATGATCTAGCGGGGACCCCAGATACGCAGTATTTT
J gene: TRBJ2-3
D gene: TRBD2
clone size: many
V gene: TRBV29-1

CDR3 protein: CASSQDLGSYEQYF
CDR3 DNA: TGCGCCAGCAGCCAAGATCTGGGCTCCTACGAGCAGTACTTC
J gene: TRBJ2-7
D gene: NA
clone size: NA
V gene: TRBV4-3

CDR3 protein: CASSPTPRDSHDEQYF
CDR3 DNA: TGTGCCAGCAGTCCAACCCCCCGGGACAGCCACGACGAGCAGTACTTC
J gene: TRBJ2-7
D gene: TRBD1
clone size: many
V gene: TRBV28

CDR3 protein: CASSQVGGGGEQYF
CDR3 DNA: TGTGCCAGCAGCCAAGTGGGCGGCGGAGGGGAGCAGTACTTC
J gene: TRBJ2-7
D gene: NA
clone size: many
V gene: TRBV3-1

CDR3 protein: CASSPGQGLANEKLFF
CDR3 DNA: TGTGCCAGCAGCCCGGGACAGGGTTTGGCTAATGAAAAACTGTTTTTT
J gene: TRBJ1-4
D gene: TRBD1
clone size: many
V gene: TRBV7-2

CDR3 protein: CASRTGLGVGTGELFF
CDR3 DNA: TGTGCCAGCAGAACTGGACTAGGAGTAGGCACCGGGGAGCTGTTTTTT
J gene: TRBJ2-2
D gene: TRBD2
clone size: NA
V gene: TRBV6-2/TRBV6-3

CDR3 protein: CASSLELGFANSPLHF
CDR3 DNA: TGTGCCAGCAGCCTCGAGCTCGGGTTTGCAAATTCACCCCTCCACTTT
J gene: TRBJ1-6
D gene: NA
clone size: many
V gene: TRBV7-2

CDR3 protein: CASSRSSEQPQHF
CDR3 DNA: TGTGCCAGCAGCCGGTCCAGTGAACAGCCCCAGCATTTT
J gene: TRBJ1-5
D gene: NA
clone size: many
V gene: TRBV7-9

CDR3 protein: CASSPTTGADEQYF
CDR3 DNA: TGTGCCAGCAGCCCCACGACAGGGGCCGACGAGCAGTACTTC
J gene: TRBJ2-7
D gene: TRBD1
clone size: many
V gene: TRBV7-2

CDR3 protein: CASSFLGANVLTF
CDR3 DNA: TGTGCCAGTAGTTTCCTTGGGGCCAACGTCCTGACTTTC
J gene: TRBJ2-6
D gene: NA
clone size: NA
V gene: TRBV19

CDR3 protein: CASSAGTASTDTQYF
CDR3 DNA: TGTGCCAGCAGCGCCGGGACAGCGAGCACAGATACGCAGTATTTT
J gene: TRBJ2-3
D gene: TRBD1
clone size: NA
V gene: TRBV5-5

CDR3 protein: CATSESGTLTGELFF
CDR3 DNA: TGTGCCACCAGCGAAAGCGGGACCCTCACCGGGGAGCTGTTTTTT
J gene: TRBJ2-2
D gene: TRBD2
clone size: few
V gene: TRBV24-1

CDR3 protein: CASSFAGTEQYF
CDR3 DNA: TGTGCCAGCAGTTTTGCAGGGACCGAGCAGTACTTC
J gene: TRBJ2-7
D gene: NA
clone size: few
V gene: TRBV27

CDR3 protein: CASSQDFRQTDTQYF
CDR3 DNA: TGTGCCAGCAGCCAAGATTTTAGACAGACAGATACGCAGTATTTT
J gene: TRBJ2-3
D gene: NA
clone size: NA
V gene: TRBV3-1

CDR3 protein: CASSQEKTSVRTDTQYF
CDR3 DNA: TGTGCCAGCAGCCAAGAGAAAACTAGCGTCCGCACAGATACGCAGTATTTT
J gene: TRBJ2-3
D gene: TRBD2
clone size: many
V gene: TRBV3-1

CDR3 protein: CSARKEWETGINQPQHF
CDR3 DNA: TGCAGTGCTAGAAAGGAATGGGAGACAGGAATTAATCAGCCCCAGCATTTT
J gene: TRBJ1-5
D gene: NA
clone size: many
V gene: TRBV20-1

CDR3 protein: CASSRSPVAGGGTDTQYF
CDR3 DNA: TGTGCCAGCAGTCGCTCACCGGTAGCGGGAGGCGGCACAGATACGCAGTATTTT
J gene: TRBJ2-3
D gene: TRBD2
clone size: few
V gene: TRBV6-2/TRBV6-3

CDR3 protein: CASSPGNTGELFF
CDR3 DNA: TGCGCCAGCAGCCCCGGAAACACCGGGGAGCTGTTTTTT
J gene: TRBJ2-2
D gene: NA
clone size: NA
V gene: TRBV5-1

CDR3 protein: CASSEEGQGARYEKLFF
CDR3 DNA: TGCGCCAGCAGTGAGGAGGGACAGGGGGCGCGGTATGAAAAACTGTTTTTT
J gene: TRBJ1-4
D gene: TRBD1
clone size: many
V gene: TRBV10-2

CDR3 protein: CASSGVATGTDTQYF
CDR3 DNA: TGTGCCAGCAGCGGGGTTGCGACCGGCACAGATACGCAGTATTTT
J gene: TRBJ2-3
D gene: NA
clone size: many
V gene: TRBV7-2

CDR3 protein: CATSDFVAERNTGELFF
CDR3 DNA: TGTGCCACCAGTGATTTTGTGGCGGAGAGGAACACCGGGGAGCTGTTTTTT
J gene: TRBJ2-2
D gene: NA
clone size: NA
V gene: TRBV24-1

CDR3 protein: CSVGWGAGPTDTQYF
CDR3 DNA: TGCAGCGTTGGCTGGGGGGCGGGACCCACAGATACGCAGTATTTT
J gene: TRBJ2-3
D gene: NA
clone size: many
V gene: TRBV29-1

CDR3 protein: CASRDGALYEQYF
CDR3 DNA: TGTGCCAGCAGGGACGGGGCCCTCTACGAGCAGTACTTC
J gene: TRBJ2-7
D gene: NA
clone size: NA
V gene: TRBV2

CDR3 protein: CASSELGADTEAFF
CDR3 DNA: TGTGCCAGCAGTGAATTAGGGGCAGACACTGAAGCTTTCTTT
J gene: TRBJ1-1
D gene: NA
clone size: many
V gene: TRBV6-1

CDR3 protein: CASSLGEAVEAFF
CDR3 DNA: TGCGCCAGCAGCTTGGGAGAGGCAGTAGAAGCTTTCTTT
J gene: TRBJ1-1
D gene: NA
clone size: few
V gene: TRBV5-1

CDR3 protein: CASSPAGTYNDEQYF
CDR3 DNA: TGTGCCAGCAGCCCCGCGGGGACGTACAACGACGAGCAGTACTTC
J gene: TRBJ2-7
D gene: NA
clone size: few
V gene: TRBV3-1

CDR3 protein: CASSEARSEQYF
CDR3 DNA: TGTGCCAGCAGTGAAGCGCGGAGCGAGCAGTACTTC
J gene: TRBJ2-7
D gene: NA
clone size: many
V gene: TRBV2

CDR3 protein: CASSPRTAQSSYNEQFF
CDR3 DNA: TGTGCCAGCAGTCCCAGGACTGCCCAAAGCTCCTACAATGAGCAGTTCTTC
J gene: TRBJ2-1
D gene: NA
clone size: few
V gene: TRBV27

CDR3 protein: CASDPGTSGRVLPGELFF
CDR3 DNA: TGTGCCAGCGACCCCGGGACTAGCGGGAGGGTCCTCCCCGGGGAGCTGTTTTTT
J gene: TRBJ2-2
D gene: TRBD2
clone size: many
V gene: TRBV12-3/TRBV12-4

CDR3 protein: CASNEPGPNEKLFF
CDR3 DNA: TGTGCCAGCAACGAGCCGGGACCGAATGAAAAACTGTTTTTT
J gene: TRBJ1-4
D gene: NA
clone size: NA
V gene: TRBV2